Shown below are 7 T cell receptor beta chains from a single sample sequenced in a study of blood T cell repertoires in COVID-19. The protocol was immunoSEQ multiplex PCR, while the TCRdb copy is restricted to in-frame clones and leaves out a portion. The table lists under 200,000 clones, 70% to 90% of them singletons. Sequencing was done on a sample of peripheral blood. These receptors originate from a woman aged 60-70 years with COVID-19, enrolled during active disease.

This chain's CDR3 is CASSSGFYEQYF. CDR3 DNA sequence: TGTGCCAGCAGTTCAGGGTTCTACGAGCAGTACTTC. The V gene is TRBV12-3 or TRBV12-4, the J gene TRBJ2-7; the D gene is possibly TRBD1 (5 bases). This CDR3 has 12 residues. Trimming took 4 bases from V and 3 from J, leaving 7 bases between them.

In DNA form, the CDR3 reads TGTGCCAGCACCAGGGGGGTATCCTACACCTTC. As protein: CASTRGVSYTF. This chain connects TRBV2 to TRBJ1-2, with 7 bases aligning to TRBD1. V gave up 7 bases and J gave up 10 bases; unmatched junction bases: 6. CDR3 length: 11 amino acids. Germline-derived CDR1 and CDR2 are SNHLY and FYNNEI.

This clone appeared a few times. This chain connects TRBV25-1 to TRBJ1-5, with a weak D call TRBD1 (5 bases). The CDR3 runs 13 residues. Germline V CDR1 and CDR2: MGHDK, SYGVNS. The germline V and J ends were trimmed by 3 bases and 7 bases, with 10 bases remaining between them. The CDR3 protein is CASSEAGHQPQHF. As DNA, the CDR3 is TGTGCCAGCAGTGAGGCAGGGCACCAGCCCCAGCATTTT.

The chain joins TRBV5-1 to TRBJ2-1; 11 nucleotides line up with TRBD2. This CDR3 region has 15 residues. The germline V gene has CDR1 SGHRS and CDR2 YFSETQ. V gave up 0 bases and J gave up 4 bases; unmatched junction bases: 0. The CDR3 region is CASSLGLAGYNEQFF. In nucleotides, the CDR3 is TGCGCCAGCAGCTTGGGACTAGCGGGATACAATGAGCAGTTCTTC.

The chain carries TRBV24-1 and TRBJ1-5; D might be TRBD1 (6 bases). The CDR3 loop spans 13 amino acids. Germline assignment: CDR1 KGHDR and CDR2 SFDVKD. Trimming stripped 5 bases from V and 7 bases from J, with 11 bases between. The CDR3 spells CATSGGGDQPQHF. The CDR3 bases are TGTGCCACCAGTGGAGGGGGGGACCAGCCCCAGCATTTT.

The rearrangement joins TRBV6-6 to TRBJ2-1, with TRBD2 matching over 10 bases. V dropped 5 bases and J dropped 4; count of bases not matched to a gene: 5. CDR1 and CDR2 (germline): MNHNY, SVGAGI (reference sequence). The CDR3 sequence is 15 residues long. The CDR3 bases are TGTGCCAGCAGTAAGGGACTAGCGTTGTACAATGAGCAGTTCTTC. It encodes CASSKGLALYNEQFF.

The rearrangement links TRBV10-3 to TRBJ1-2, with D maybe TRBD1 (6 bases). V was clipped by 11 bases and J by 7 bases, with 20 bases between them. The CDR3 length is 13 residues. From germline, CDR1 is ENHRY and CDR2 SYGVKD. CDR3 bases: TGTGCCTTACAGGGCAGTGTTATGGGTGGCTACACCTTC. Its translation: CALQGSVMGGYTF.